This T cell receptor beta chain was identified in a study of blood T cell repertoires in COVID-19. Study information: The United States, Italy and Spain were the sources of the acute and convalescent COVID-19 samples.

Sequencing used immunoSEQ multiplex PCR; TCRdb keeps in-frame clones, though not all of them. Found here are about 190,000 clones, around 87% of them singletons; the top ten hold about 0.58%. Germline CDR1 SGHNT, CDR2 YYREEE (reference sequence). The V end lost 2 bases, the J end lost 3 bases, and 11 bases lay between the germline ends. The CDR3 is 14 residues long. The TCR was taken from a man in his forties or fifties with acute or convalescent COVID-19. The sequencing input was peripheral blood. This sequence joins TRBV5-4 and TRBJ1-2; unclear D gene. CDR3 region: CASSLMVADYGYTF. Here the CDR3 DNA reads TGTGCCAGCAGCTTAATGGTCGCGGACTATGGCTACACCTTC.